Following are 29 T cell receptor beta chains from one sample sequenced in a study of T cell responses to AZD1222 COVID-19 vaccine. Method: immunoSEQ multiplex PCR; TCRdb's copy keeps in-frame clones and lacks some. The table lists 150,000 or so clones, around 92% of them singletons, with roughly 3.5% in the top ten. Specimen: peripheral blood, collected 28 days after the second AZD1222 dose. The receptors here all came from an adult who received the AZD1222 COVID-19 vaccine.

This chain uses TRBV29-1 with TRBJ1-1; D remains ambiguous. Trimming stripped 4 bases from V and 4 bases from J, with 10 bases between. Germline assignment: CDR1 SQVTM and CDR2 ANQGSEA. The CDR3 extends over 12 amino acids. CDR3: CSVVRTGTEAFF. CDR3 in DNA: TGCAGCGTTGTAAGGACCGGCACTGAAGCTTTCTTT.

The chain joins TRBV19 to TRBJ1-1; D perhaps matches TRBD1 (5 bases). Germline values: CDR1 LNHDA, CDR2 SQIVND (reference sequence). The length of the CDR3 is 13 residues. Trimming removed 8 bases from V and 1 base from J, with 11 bases in between. The CDR3 sequence is CASRTRANTEAFF. The CDR3 coding sequence is TGTGCCAGTCGCACCAGGGCGAACACTGAAGCTTTCTTT.

V gene TRBV27 combines with J gene TRBJ2-1, with 7 bases aligning to TRBD2. CDR3 size: 15 residues. Per germline, CDR1 MNHEY and CDR2 SMNVEV (reference sequence). V shed 6 bases, J shed 6 bases, and the junction held 11 bases outside the gene matches. CDR3 protein: CASSLLRETSNEQFF. CDR3 nucleotide sequence: TGTGCCAGCAGCCTACTGCGGGAGACGAGCAATGAGCAGTTCTTC.

V and J are TRBV28 and TRBJ2-7; no firm D call. Germline V gene lookup returns CDR1 MDHEN and CDR2 SYDVKM. The germline V and J ends were trimmed by 6 bases and 5 bases, with 11 bases remaining between them. CDR3 size: 12 residues. Here the CDR3 reads CASSTLGDEQYF. CDR3 in DNA: TGTGCCAGCAGCACCTTGGGTGACGAGCAGTACTTC.

The chain carries TRBV30 and TRBJ1-3; D gene ambiguous. Germline lookup yields CDR1 GTSNPN and CDR2 SVGIG (reference sequence). Deletions cut 4 bases from V and 0 bases from J, with 7 bases between. This CDR3 is built from 13 residues. In DNA form, the CDR3 reads TGTGCCTGGAACAGCCTCTCTGGAAACACCATATATTTT. Encoded protein: CAWNSLSGNTIYF.

The chain is built from TRBV7-3 and TRBJ1-1; 8 bases line up with TRBD1. V lost 5 bases to trimming and J lost 11 bases; unmatched junction nucleotides: 10. CDR1 and CDR2 from the germline V gene are SGHTA and FQGTGA. This CDR3 has 13 amino acids. Written as DNA, the CDR3 is TGTGCCAGCAGCCTAGGGGGACAGGCGAGGGCTTTCTTT. Its translation: CASSLGGQARAFF.

The chain links TRBV4-1 to TRBJ1-4; TRBD1 matches 8 bases. Trimming took 0 bases from V and 4 from J; bases not matched to a gene: 10. Germline-derived CDR1 and CDR2 are MGHRA and YSYEKL. The CDR3 length is 18 residues. The CDR3 protein is CASSQDKWGQAINEKLFF. The CDR3 DNA is TGCGCCAGCAGCCAAGATAAGTGGGGACAGGCCATTAATGAAAAACTGTTTTTT.

The rearrangement uses TRBV28 and TRBJ1-6; 7 bases line up with TRBD1. Germline lookup yields CDR1 MDHEN and CDR2 SYDVKM. V gave up 3 bases and J gave up 10 bases; unmatched junction bases: 9. This CDR3 region has 15 residues. The CDR3 bases are TGTGCCAGCAGTTTTAACCCCGGCAGGGGGTCACCCCTCCACTTT. Protein sequence: CASSFNPGRGSPLHF.

The rearrangement links TRBV28 to TRBJ2-5; TRBD1 matches 7 bases. The V and J ends lost 5 bases and 10 bases, in that order; junction bases with no gene match: 13. CDR3 size: 14 residues. Looked up from germline, CDR1 is MDHEN and CDR2 is SYDVKM. DNA of the CDR3: TGTGCCAGCAGTCCATCAGGGACAGCCCTGGACCAGTACTTC. Protein sequence: CASSPSGTALDQYF.

V usage is TRBV29-1 and J usage is TRBJ2-4, with D maybe TRBD1 (6 bases). CDR1 is SQVTM and CDR2 is ANQGSEA in the germline V gene. The V and J ends lost 7 bases and 2 bases respectively, with 12 bases between them. The CDR3 is made up of 13 amino acids. The chain's CDR3 is CSARTGTKNIQYF. DNA for the CDR3: TGCAGCGCCCGAACAGGGACCAAAAACATTCAGTACTTC.

This chain uses TRBV27 with TRBJ1-1; D uncertain. V was shortened by 0 bases and J by 7 bases, with 9 bases between the two germline ends. Germline CDR1 MNHEY, CDR2 SMNVEV (reference sequence). This CDR3 region has 13 residues. Here the CDR3 reads CASSLSIIREAFF. The CDR3 DNA sequence: TGTGCCAGCAGTTTATCGATCATCCGTGAAGCTTTCTTT.

This clone was seen only once. The chain employs TRBV5-4 and TRBJ1-3, with unresolved D. The length of the CDR3 is 14 residues. The V end lost 3 bases, the J end lost 0 bases, and 7 bases lay between the germline ends. Germline CDR1 SGHNT, CDR2 YYREEE (reference sequence). CDR3 protein: CASSSPPSGNTIYF. The CDR3 region has the DNA TGTGCCAGCAGCTCCCCTCCCTCTGGAAACACCATATATTTT.

CDR3 sequence (DNA): TGCGCCAGCAGCTTCGGGACTAGCGGGGCGGATACGCAGTATTTT. It encodes CASSFGTSGADTQYF. The chain carries TRBV5-1 and TRBJ2-3; 13 positions agree with TRBD2. CDR3 length equals 15 residues. CDR1 is SGHRS, CDR2 YFSETQ, per germline. The ends lost 2 bases at V and 6 bases at J; junction bases unmatched: 3.

The gene calls are TRBV3-1 (or the pseudogene TRBV3-2) and TRBJ2-1; TRBD2 might be the D (5 bases). The CDR3 totals 15 residues. V was shortened by 3 bases and J by 6 bases, with 15 bases between the two germline ends. The germline gives CDR1 LGHDT, CDR2 YNNKEL (reference sequence). Written as DNA, the CDR3 is TGTGCCAGCAGCCAGACCCCAAATAGCGCCAATGAGCAGTTCTTC. This encodes CASSQTPNSANEQFF.

Comment on this clone: Other DNA sequences in the sample encode the same CDR3. This chain joins TRBV18 and TRBJ2-5; D uncertain. Trimming pared 3 bases from V and 1 base from J, leaving 0 bases between. CDR3 size: 11 residues. CDR1 and CDR2 (germline): KGHSH, LQKENI. This CDR3 is CASSPQETQYF. CDR3 nucleotides: TGTGCCAGCTCACCCCAAGAGACCCAGTACTTC.

The genes are TRBV28 and TRBJ1-4; D perhaps matches TRBD1 (5 bases). V shed 5 bases and J shed 6 bases, with 19 bases lying between them. This CDR3 spans 16 amino acids. Per the germline V gene, CDR1 is MDHEN and CDR2 is SYDVKM. CDR3 sequence reads: CASSPRSGGFYEKLFF. As DNA, the CDR3 is TGTGCCAGCAGTCCCCGGTCGGGGGGTTTTTATGAAAAACTGTTTTTT.

This chain joins TRBV4-1 and TRBJ1-1; D is undetermined. Germline CDR1 is MGHRA and CDR2 is YSYEKL. This CDR3 has 16 amino acids. V lost 3 bases and J 2 bases, leaving 16 bases between the germline ends. The CDR3 sequence is CASSQGNTDLNTEAFF. CDR3 coding DNA: TGCGCCAGCAGCCAGGGAAATACGGACCTAAACACTGAAGCTTTCTTT.

The V gene is TRBV5-1, the J gene TRBJ2-3; 7 nucleotides align to TRBD2. The germline gives CDR1 SGHRS, CDR2 YFSETQ. The J segment lost 0 bases and the V segment lost 4 bases, leaving 8 bases of the junction unmatched. This CDR3 region has 16 residues. The CDR3 nucleotides read TGCGCCAGCAGCCGTTGGACTAGGACTAGCACAGATACGCAGTATTTT. Amino acid sequence: CASSRWTRTSTDTQYF.

This clone occurred once. The V and J genes are TRBV6-5 and TRBJ1-1; TRBD1 might be the D (6 bases). Germline CDR1 and CDR2: MNHEY and SVGAGI. CDR3 length equals 13 residues. V shed 2 bases and J shed 11 bases, with 15 bases lying between them. The CDR3 DNA reads as TGTGCCAGCAGTTACGGGGGGGCCGGGGCTGCTTTCTTT. This translates into CASSYGGAGAAFF.

The chain recombines TRBV14 with TRBJ1-1; D remains ambiguous. Germline CDR1 is SGHDN and CDR2 is FVKESK. V was clipped by 6 bases and J by 4 bases, with 18 bases between them. This CDR3 has 15 amino acids. The chain's CDR3 is CASRSDLEYRTEAFF. CDR3 nucleotide sequence: TGTGCCAGCAGGTCCGACCTTGAGTATCGCACTGAAGCTTTCTTT.

This clone was seen just once. V usage is TRBV28 and J usage is TRBJ1-1; tentatively, D is TRBD1 (5 bases). This CDR3 has 14 residues. Between the trimmed V and J ends, which lost 5 bases and 8 bases, there was a span of 18 bases. Germline V lookup: CDR1 MDHEN, CDR2 SYDVKM. CDR3 residues: CASSVDGQVSEAFF. In DNA, the CDR3 is TGTGCCAGCAGTGTCGACGGACAAGTCTCGGAAGCTTTCTTT.

The rearrangement uses TRBV19 and TRBJ2-2; 9 nucleotides align to TRBD2. V was pared by 4 bases and J by 0 bases, with 3 bases of the junction left unmatched. The CDR3 sequence is 16 residues long. Germline CDR1 LNHDA, CDR2 SQIVND (reference sequence). In nucleotides, the CDR3 is TGTGCCAGTAGTACGAGCGGGAGGTCGAACACCGGGGAGCTGTTTTTT. This encodes CASSTSGRSNTGELFF.

The chain combines TRBV6-5 with TRBJ2-2, with unresolved D. Trimming stripped 6 bases from V and 5 bases from J, with 7 bases between. The CDR3 runs to 12 residues. Germline V gene sequence: CDR1 MNHEY, CDR2 SVGAGI. The CDR3 is CASRPLTGELFF. The CDR3 DNA reads as TGTGCCAGCAGACCCTTGACCGGGGAGCTGTTTTTT.

The genes are TRBV5-1 and TRBJ1-2; 10 nucleotides line up with TRBD1. J gave up 4 bases and V 4 bases, and 4 bases lay outside the gene matches. This CDR3 spans 14 amino acids. Germline loops: CDR1 SGHRS, CDR2 YFSETQ. The CDR3 nucleotides are TGCGCCAGCAGCGGTGGGACAGGGGTCTATGGCTACACCTTC. Protein sequence: CASSGGTGVYGYTF.

The chain uses TRBV15 and TRBJ2-6; D is uncertain. Germline CDR1 is LNHNV and CDR2 is YYDKDF (reference sequence). The CDR3 spans 15 residues. The V gene lost 5 bases and the J gene lost 0 bases, with 8 bases spanning the gap. The CDR3 loop reads CATSYRSSGANVLTF. The CDR3 DNA reads TGTGCCACCAGCTACCGAAGCTCTGGGGCCAACGTCCTGACTTTC. The variable domain in full, completed from reference TRBV15 and TRBJ2-6, reads DAMVIQNPRYQVTQFGKPVTLSCSQTLNHNVMYWYQQKSSQAPKLLFHYYDKDFNNEADTPDNFQSRRPNTSFCFLDIRSPGLGDTAMYLCATSYRSSGANVLTFGAGSRLTVL.

This chain connects TRBV12-3 or TRBV12-4 to TRBJ2-1, with D perhaps TRBD2 (6 bases). V lost 3 bases, J lost 9 bases, and 12 bases lay in between. The CDR3 runs to 13 residues. The CDR3 spells CASSLDGSFEQFF. Here the CDR3 DNA reads TGTGCCAGCAGTTTGGACGGGAGCTTTGAGCAGTTCTTC.

The chain links TRBV20-1 to TRBJ1-1; D unclear. The CDR3 runs 11 residues. Per germline, CDR1 DFQATT and CDR2 SNEGSKA (reference sequence). Trimming stripped 3 bases from V and 8 bases from J, with 10 bases between. The CDR3 region has the DNA TGCAGTGCTAGGTTCGAACCCGAAGCTTTCTTT. Translated, it gives CSARFEPEAFF.

The chain joins TRBV7-9 to TRBJ1-2; the match to TRBD1 covers 7 bases. CDR3 size: 15 residues. V lost 3 bases, J lost 5 bases, and 9 bases stayed unmatched. Germline V gene sequence: CDR1 SEHNR, CDR2 FQNEAQ (reference sequence). The CDR3 region is CASSFADRVGYGYTF. The CDR3 nucleotides read TGTGCCAGCAGCTTCGCAGACAGGGTGGGGTATGGCTACACCTTC. Using reference TRBV7-9 and TRBJ1-2 for the parts outside the CDR3, the full variable domain is DTGVSQNPRHKITKRGQNVTFRCDPISEHNRLYWYRQTLGQGPEFLTYFQNEAQLEKSRLLSDRFSAERPKGSFSTLEIQRTEQGDSAMYLCASSFADRVGYGYTFGSGTRLTVV.

This chain uses TRBV5-6 with TRBJ2-1, with no clear D. Per the germline V gene, CDR1 is SGHDT and CDR2 is YYEEEE. Trimming took 6 bases from V and 0 from J, leaving 10 bases between them. The CDR3 is 14 amino acids. The CDR3 reads CASTGGSSYNEQFF. The CDR3 DNA sequence: TGTGCCAGCACAGGCGGTAGCTCCTACAATGAGCAGTTCTTC.